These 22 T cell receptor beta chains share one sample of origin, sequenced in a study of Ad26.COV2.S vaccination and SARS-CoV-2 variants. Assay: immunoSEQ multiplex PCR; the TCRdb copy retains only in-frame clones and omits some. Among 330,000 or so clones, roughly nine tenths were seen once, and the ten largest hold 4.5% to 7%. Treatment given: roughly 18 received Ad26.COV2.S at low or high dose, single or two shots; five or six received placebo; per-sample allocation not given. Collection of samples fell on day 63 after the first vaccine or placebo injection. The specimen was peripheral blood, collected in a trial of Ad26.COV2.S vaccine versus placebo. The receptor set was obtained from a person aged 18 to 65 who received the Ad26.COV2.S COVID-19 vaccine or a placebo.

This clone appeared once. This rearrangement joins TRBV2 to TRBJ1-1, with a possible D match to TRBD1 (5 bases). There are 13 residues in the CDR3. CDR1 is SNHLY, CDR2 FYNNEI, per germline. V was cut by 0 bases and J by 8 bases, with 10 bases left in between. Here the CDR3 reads CASSEALTAEAFF. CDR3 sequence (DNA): TGTGCCAGCAGTGAAGCGCTGACAGCAGAAGCTTTCTTT.

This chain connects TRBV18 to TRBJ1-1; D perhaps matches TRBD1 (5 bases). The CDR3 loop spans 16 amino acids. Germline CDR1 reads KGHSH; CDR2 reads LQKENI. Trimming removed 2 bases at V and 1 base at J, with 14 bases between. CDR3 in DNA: TGTGCCAGCTCACCAGGGGCCCCCGGAGGGAACACTGAAGCTTTCTTT. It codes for CASSPGAPGGNTEAFF.

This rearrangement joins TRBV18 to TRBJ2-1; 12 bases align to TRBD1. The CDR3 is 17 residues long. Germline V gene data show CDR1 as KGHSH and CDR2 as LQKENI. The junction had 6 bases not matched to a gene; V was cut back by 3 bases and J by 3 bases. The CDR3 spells CASSPPGTGGIYNEQFF. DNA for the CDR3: TGTGCCAGCTCACCTCCCGGGACAGGGGGCATCTACAATGAGCAGTTCTTC.

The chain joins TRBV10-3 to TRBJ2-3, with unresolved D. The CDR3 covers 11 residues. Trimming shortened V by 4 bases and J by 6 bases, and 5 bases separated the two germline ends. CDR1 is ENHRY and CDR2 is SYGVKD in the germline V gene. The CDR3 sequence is CAISVLDTQYF. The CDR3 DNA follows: TGTGCCATCAGTGTTCTGGATACGCAGTATTTT.

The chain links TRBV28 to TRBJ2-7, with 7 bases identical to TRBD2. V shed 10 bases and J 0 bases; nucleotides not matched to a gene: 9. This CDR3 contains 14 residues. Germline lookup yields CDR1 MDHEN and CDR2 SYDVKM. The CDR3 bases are TGTGCCATCCAGGGAGCGGGGAGCTCCTACGAGCAGTACTTC. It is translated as CAIQGAGSSYEQYF.

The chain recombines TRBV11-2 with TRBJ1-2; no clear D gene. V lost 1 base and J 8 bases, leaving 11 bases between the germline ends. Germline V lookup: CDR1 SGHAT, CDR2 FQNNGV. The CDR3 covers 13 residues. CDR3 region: CASSLVAGWGYTF. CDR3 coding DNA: TGTGCCAGCAGCTTAGTGGCGGGATGGGGCTACACCTTC.

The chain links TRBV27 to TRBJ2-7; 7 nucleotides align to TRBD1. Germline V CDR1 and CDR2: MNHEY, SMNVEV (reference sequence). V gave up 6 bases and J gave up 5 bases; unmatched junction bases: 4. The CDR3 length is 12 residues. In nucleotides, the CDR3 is TGTGCCAGCAGAGAACAGGGGAACGAGCAGTACTTC. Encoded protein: CASREQGNEQYF.

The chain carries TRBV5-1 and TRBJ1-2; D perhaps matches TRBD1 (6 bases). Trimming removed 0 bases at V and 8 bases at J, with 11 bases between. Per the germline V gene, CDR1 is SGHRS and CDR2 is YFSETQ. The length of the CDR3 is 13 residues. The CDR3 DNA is TGCGCCAGCAGCTTGGTTGGGGGGCAAGGCTACACCTTC. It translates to CASSLVGGQGYTF.

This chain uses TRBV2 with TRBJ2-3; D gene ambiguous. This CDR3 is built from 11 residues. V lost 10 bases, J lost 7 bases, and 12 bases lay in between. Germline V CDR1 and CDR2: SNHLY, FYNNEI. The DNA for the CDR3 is TGTGCCACCGAGATGTTGTATACGCAGTATTTT. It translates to CATEMLYTQYF. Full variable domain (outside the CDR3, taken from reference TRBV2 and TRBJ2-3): EPEVTQTPSHQVTQMGQEVILRCVPISNHLYFYWYRQILGQKVEFLVSFYNNEISEKSEIFDDQFSVERPDGSNFTLKIRSTKLEDSAMYFCATEMLYTQYFGPGTRLTVL.

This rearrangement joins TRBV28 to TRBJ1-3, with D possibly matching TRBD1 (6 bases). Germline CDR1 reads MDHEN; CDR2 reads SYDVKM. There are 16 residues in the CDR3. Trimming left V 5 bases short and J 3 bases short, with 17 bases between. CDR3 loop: CASSVGATGGGNTIYF. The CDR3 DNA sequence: TGTGCCAGCAGTGTGGGGGCGACAGGTGGTGGAAACACCATATATTTT.

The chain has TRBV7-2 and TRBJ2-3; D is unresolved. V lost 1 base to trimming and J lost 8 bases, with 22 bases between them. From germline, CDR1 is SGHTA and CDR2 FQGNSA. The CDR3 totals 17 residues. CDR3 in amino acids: CASSLGVVESRRGTQYF. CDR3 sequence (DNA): TGTGCCAGCAGCTTAGGGGTCGTGGAGTCCCGCAGAGGTACGCAGTATTTT. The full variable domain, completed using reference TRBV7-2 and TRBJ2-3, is GAGVSQSPSNKVTEKGKDVELRCDPISGHTALYWYRQSLGQGLEFLIYFQGNSAPDKSGLPSDRFSAERTGGSVSTLTIQRTQQEDSAVYLCASSLGVVESRRGTQYFGPGTRLTVL.

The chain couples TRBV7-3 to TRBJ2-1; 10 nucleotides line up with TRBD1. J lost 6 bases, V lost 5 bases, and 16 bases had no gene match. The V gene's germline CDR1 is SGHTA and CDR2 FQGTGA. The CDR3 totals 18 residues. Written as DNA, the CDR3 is TGTGCCAGCAGCCGACAGGGGGCCCTTCAAACCCCCAGCAATGAGCAGTTCTTC. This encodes CASSRQGALQTPSNEQFF.

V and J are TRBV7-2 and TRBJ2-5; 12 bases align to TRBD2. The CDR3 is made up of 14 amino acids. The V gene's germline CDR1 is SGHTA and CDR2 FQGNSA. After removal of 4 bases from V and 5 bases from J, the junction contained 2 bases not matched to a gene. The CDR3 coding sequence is TGTGCCAGCAGCTGGCTAGCGGGAGGGGAGACCCAGTACTTC. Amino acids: CASSWLAGGETQYF.

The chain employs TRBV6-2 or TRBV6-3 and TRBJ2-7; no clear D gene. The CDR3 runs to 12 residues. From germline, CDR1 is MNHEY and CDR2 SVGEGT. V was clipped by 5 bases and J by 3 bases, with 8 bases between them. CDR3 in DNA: TGTGCCAGCAGTCTGGGGATCTACGAGCAGTACGTC. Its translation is CASSLGIYEQYV.

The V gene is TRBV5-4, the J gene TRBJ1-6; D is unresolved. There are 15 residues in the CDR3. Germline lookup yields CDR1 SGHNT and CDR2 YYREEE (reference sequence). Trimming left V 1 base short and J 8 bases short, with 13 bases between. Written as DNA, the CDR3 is TGTGCCAGCAGCTTGCCCGGCGGGCAGGATTCACCCCTCCACTTT. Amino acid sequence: CASSLPGGQDSPLHF. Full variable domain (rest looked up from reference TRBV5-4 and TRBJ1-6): ETGVTQSPTHLIKTRGQQVTLRCSSQSGHNTVSWYQQALGQGPQFIFQYYREEENGRGNFPPRFSGLQFPNYSSELNVNALELDDSALYLCASSLPGGQDSPLHFGNGTRLTVT.

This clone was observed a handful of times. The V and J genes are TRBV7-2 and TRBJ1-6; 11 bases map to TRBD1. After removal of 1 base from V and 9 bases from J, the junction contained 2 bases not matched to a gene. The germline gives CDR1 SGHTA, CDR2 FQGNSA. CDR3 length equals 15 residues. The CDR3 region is CASSLDGTGGSPLHF. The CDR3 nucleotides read TGTGCCAGCAGCTTAGATGGGACAGGGGGTTCACCCCTCCACTTT. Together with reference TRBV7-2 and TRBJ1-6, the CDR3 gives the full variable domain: GAGVSQSPSNKVTEKGKDVELRCDPISGHTALYWYRQSLGQGLEFLIYFQGNSAPDKSGLPSDRFSAERTGGSVSTLTIQRTQQEDSAVYLCASSLDGTGGSPLHFGNGTRLTVT.

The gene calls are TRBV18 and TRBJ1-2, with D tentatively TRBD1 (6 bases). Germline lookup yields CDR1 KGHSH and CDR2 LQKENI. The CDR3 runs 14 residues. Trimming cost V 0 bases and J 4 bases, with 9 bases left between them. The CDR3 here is CASSPPAGVYGYTF. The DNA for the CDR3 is TGTGCCAGCTCACCACCAGCAGGGGTCTATGGCTACACCTTC.

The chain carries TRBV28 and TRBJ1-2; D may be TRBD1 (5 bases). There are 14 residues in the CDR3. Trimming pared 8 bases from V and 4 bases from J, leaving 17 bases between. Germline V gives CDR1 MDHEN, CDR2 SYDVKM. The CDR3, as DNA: TGTGCCAGCCGGATACAGGAGGGGTCCTATGGCTACACCTTC. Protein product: CASRIQEGSYGYTF.

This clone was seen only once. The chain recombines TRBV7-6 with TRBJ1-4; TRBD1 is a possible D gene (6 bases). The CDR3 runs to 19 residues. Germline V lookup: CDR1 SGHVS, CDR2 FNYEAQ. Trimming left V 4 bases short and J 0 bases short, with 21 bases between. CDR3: CASSSRLPTGYATNEKLFF. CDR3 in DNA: TGTGCCAGCAGCTCACGATTACCGACAGGATATGCAACTAATGAAAAACTGTTTTTT.

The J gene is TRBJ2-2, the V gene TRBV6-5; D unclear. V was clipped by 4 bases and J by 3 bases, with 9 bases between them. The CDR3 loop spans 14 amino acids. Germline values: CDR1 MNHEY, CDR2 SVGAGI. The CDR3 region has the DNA TGTGCCAGCAGTTCGACCAGGTACACCGGGGAGCTGTTTTTT. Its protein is CASSSTRYTGELFF.

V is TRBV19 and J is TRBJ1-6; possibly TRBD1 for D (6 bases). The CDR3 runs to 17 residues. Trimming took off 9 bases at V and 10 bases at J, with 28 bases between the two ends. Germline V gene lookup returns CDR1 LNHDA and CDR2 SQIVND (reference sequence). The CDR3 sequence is CASSVVKIGGATSPLHF. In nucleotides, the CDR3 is TGTGCCAGCAGCGTCGTCAAAATCGGGGGGGCTACCTCACCCCTCCACTTT. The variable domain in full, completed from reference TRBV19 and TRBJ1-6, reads DGGITQSPKYLFRKEGQNVTLSCEQNLNHDAMYWYRQDPGQGLRLIYYSQIVNDFQKGDIAEGYSVSREKKESFPLTVTSAQKNPTAFYLCASSVVKIGGATSPLHFGNGTRLTVT.

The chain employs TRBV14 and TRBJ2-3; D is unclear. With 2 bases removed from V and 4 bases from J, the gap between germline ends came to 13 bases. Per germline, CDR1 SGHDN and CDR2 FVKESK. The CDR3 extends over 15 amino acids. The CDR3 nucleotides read TGTGCCAGCAGCCAAACTCGGTTCGGTCCAGATACGCAGTATTTT. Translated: CASSQTRFGPDTQYF.